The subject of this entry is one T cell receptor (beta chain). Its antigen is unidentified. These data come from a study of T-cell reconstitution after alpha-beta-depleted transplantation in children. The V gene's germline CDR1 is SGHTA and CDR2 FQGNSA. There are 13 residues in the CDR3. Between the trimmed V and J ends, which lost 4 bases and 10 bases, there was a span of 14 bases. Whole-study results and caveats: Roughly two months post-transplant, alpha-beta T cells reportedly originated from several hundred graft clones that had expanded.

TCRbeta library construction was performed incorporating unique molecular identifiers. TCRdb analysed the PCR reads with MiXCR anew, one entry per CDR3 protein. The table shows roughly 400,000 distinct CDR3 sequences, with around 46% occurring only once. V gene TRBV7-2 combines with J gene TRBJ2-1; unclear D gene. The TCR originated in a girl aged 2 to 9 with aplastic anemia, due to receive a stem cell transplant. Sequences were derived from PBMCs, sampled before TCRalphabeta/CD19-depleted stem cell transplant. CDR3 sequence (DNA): TGTGCCAGCAGCTCCTCCCCCTACATGGAGCAGTTCTTC. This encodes CASSSSPYMEQFF.